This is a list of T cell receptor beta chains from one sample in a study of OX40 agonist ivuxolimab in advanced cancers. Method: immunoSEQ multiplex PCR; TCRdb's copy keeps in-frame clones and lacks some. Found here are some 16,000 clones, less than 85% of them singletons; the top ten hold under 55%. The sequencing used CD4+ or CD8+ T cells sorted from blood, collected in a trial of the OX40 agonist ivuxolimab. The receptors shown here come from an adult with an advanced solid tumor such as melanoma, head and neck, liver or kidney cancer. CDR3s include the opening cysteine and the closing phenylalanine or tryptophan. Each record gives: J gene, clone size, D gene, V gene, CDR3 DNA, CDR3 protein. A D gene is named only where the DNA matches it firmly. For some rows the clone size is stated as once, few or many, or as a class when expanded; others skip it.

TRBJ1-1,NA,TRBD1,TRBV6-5,TGTGCCAGCAGTTACTCGATTCACGGGACAGACGAAGCTTTCTTT,CASSYSIHGTDEAFF
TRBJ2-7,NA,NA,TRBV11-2,TGTGCCAGCAGCGACCCCGGGGAGCAGTACTTC,CASSDPGEQYF
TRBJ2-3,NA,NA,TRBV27,TGTGCCAGCAGTTTATACCCCAGCACAGATACGCAGTATTTT,CASSLYPSTDTQYF
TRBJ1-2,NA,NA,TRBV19,TGTGCCAGTAGTATCCGGCAGGGTAGTGGCTACACCTTC,CASSIRQGSGYTF
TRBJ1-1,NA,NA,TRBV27,TGTGCCAGCAGTTTATTCGGGAACACTGAAGCTTTCTTT,CASSLFGNTEAFF
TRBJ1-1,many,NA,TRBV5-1,TGCGCCAGCAGCGACCAGGGAAGGGGGAACACTGAAGCTTTCTTT,CASSDQGRGNTEAFF
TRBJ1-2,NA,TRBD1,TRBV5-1,TGCGCCAGCAGCTTGGAGGGACAGGGTTCCTATGGCTACACCTTC,CASSLEGQGSYGYTF
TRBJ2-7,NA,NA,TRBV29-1,TGCAGCGTTGAGGGAACGGGGACCTACGAGCAGTACTTC,CSVEGTGTYEQYF
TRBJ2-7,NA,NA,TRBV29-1,TGCAGCGTTGAAGGGCCAGGGAGAGTCTACGAGCAGTACTTC,CSVEGPGRVYEQYF
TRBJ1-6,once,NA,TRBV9,TGTGCCAGCAGCGGGGAGGCCAGGGGAGGGCATTCACCCCTCCACTTT,CASSGEARGGHSPLHF
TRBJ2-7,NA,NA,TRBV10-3,TGTGCCATCGGACGCAACGAGCAGTACTTC,CAIGRNEQYF
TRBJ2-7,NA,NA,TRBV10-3,TGTGCCATCAGTGAGCCCAGGGCCTACTCGGGCGCCTACGAGCAGTACTTC,CAISEPRAYSGAYEQYF
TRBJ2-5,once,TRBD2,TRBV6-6,TGTGCCAGCAGGACTAGCGGGAGTCAAGAGACCCAGTACTTC,CASRTSGSQETQYF
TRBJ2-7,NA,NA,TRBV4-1,TGCGCCAGCAGCCAGACTTCGTGGTACGAGCAGTACTTC,CASSQTSWYEQYF
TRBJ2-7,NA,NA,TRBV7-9,TGTGCCAGCAGCTTAGCGGCAGGGTCAAGTATCCACGAGCAGTACTTC,CASSLAAGSSIHEQYF
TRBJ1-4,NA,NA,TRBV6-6,TGTGCCAGCAGTATAGCAACTAATGAAAAACTGTTTTTT,CASSIATNEKLFF
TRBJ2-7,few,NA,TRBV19,TGTGCCAGTAGCCCAGGGACCTACGAGCAGTACTTC,CASSPGTYEQYF
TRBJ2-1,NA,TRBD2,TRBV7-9,TGTGCCAGCAGCTCGGGACTAGCGGGGCACAATGAGCAGTTCTTC,CASSSGLAGHNEQFF
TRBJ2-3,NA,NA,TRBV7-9,TGTGCCAGCACCTCCGGACGCACAGATACGCAGTATTTT,CASTSGRTDTQYF
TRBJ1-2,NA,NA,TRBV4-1,TGCGCCAGCAGCCAAGCCGGGGGGATCTATGGCTACACCTTC,CASSQAGGIYGYTF
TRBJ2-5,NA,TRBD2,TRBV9,TGTGCCAGCAGCGAAGGGGTAGCGGGGATGGAGACCCAGTACTTC,CASSEGVAGMETQYF
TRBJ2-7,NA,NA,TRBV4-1,TGCGCCAGCAGCCAAGATCATTCCTACGAGCAGTACTTC,CASSQDHSYEQYF
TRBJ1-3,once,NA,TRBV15,TGTGCCACCAGCAGGGAAGGGCCAACTGGAAACACCATATATTTT,CATSREGPTGNTIYF
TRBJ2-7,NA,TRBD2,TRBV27,TGTGCCAGCAGCTATGGACTAGCGGGCAATCTCCCCTACGAGCAGTACTTC,CASSYGLAGNLPYEQYF
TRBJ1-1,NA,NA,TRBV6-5,TGTGCCACCACGGGTCGCCTTGAAGCTTTCTTT,CATTGRLEAFF
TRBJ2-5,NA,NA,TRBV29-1,TGCAGCGTTGGAGTGGGCGGGGAGACCCAGTACTTC,CSVGVGGETQYF
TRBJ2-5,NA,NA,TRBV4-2,TGTGCCAGTAGACAGGGAGGCCCGCGAGAGACCCAGTACTTC,CASRQGGPRETQYF
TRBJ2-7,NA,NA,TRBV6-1,TGTGCCAGCAGTGAAAAAGCTGAGGACGAGCAGTACTTC,CASSEKAEDEQYF
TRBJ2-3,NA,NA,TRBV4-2,TGTGCCAGCGGTTCCCCAGATACGCAGTATTTT,CASGSPDTQYF
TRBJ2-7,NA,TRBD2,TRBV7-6,TGTGCCAGCAGCCTCCGGGGGGGAACCTACGAGCAGTACTTC,CASSLRGGTYEQYF
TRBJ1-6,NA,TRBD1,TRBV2,TGTGCCAGCAGCGAGGGACAGCCGAATAATTCACCCCTCCACTTT,CASSEGQPNNSPLHF
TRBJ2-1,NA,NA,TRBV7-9,TGTGCCAGCAGCTTATTTCCCCGAGAGGGGGGCGAGCAGTTCTTC,CASSLFPREGGEQFF
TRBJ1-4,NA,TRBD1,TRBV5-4,TGTGCCAGCAGCTTGTTTTCGGGACAGCATGCAACTAATGAAAAACTGTTTTTT,CASSLFSGQHATNEKLFF
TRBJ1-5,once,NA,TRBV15,TGTGCCACCAGCAGGGACAGCAATAGCAATCAGCCCCAGCATTTT,CATSRDSNSNQPQHF
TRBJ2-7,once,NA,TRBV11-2,TGTGCCAGCAGCTTAGATCAAGGACAATACGAGCAGTACTTC,CASSLDQGQYEQYF
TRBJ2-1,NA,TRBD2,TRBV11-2,TGTGCCAGCAGCTCCCTTAGCGGGGGGGCCTATGAGCAGTTCTTC,CASSSLSGGAYEQFF
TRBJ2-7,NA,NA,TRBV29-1,TGCAGCGTTGCCCCCGGGACAAATCCCTACGAGCAGTACTTC,CSVAPGTNPYEQYF
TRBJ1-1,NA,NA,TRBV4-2,TGTGCCAGCAGCCAAGAATCGAGGGGGTTCACTGAAGCTTTCTTT,CASSQESRGFTEAFF
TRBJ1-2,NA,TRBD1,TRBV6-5,TGTGCCAGCAGCCCTAATACGGGACAGAGTTCGGGCTACACCTTC,CASSPNTGQSSGYTF
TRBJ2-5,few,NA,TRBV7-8,TGTGCCAGCAGCCCACGACAGAAAGAGACCCAGTACTTC,CASSPRQKETQYF
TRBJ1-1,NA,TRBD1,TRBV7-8,TGTGCCAGCAGTTTCAGGGGGCTAGACACTGAAGCTTTCTTT,CASSFRGLDTEAFF
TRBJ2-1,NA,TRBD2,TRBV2,TGTGCCAGCAGTGGGACTAGCGGGGGGGCCAATGAGCAGTTCTTC,CASSGTSGGANEQFF
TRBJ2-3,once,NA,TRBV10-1,TGCGCCAGCAGTGAATTTGGCGTCAGCACAGATACGCAGTATTTT,CASSEFGVSTDTQYF
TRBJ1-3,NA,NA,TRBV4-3,TGCGCCAGCAGCCAAGGACGGCACTCTGGAAACACCATATATTTT,CASSQGRHSGNTIYF
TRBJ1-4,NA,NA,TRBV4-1,TGCGCCAGCAGCCAAGAAGGGATTATATCTGGAAAACTGTTTTTT,CASSQEGIISGKLFF
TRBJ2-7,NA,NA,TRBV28,TGTGCCAGCAGTCATACTAGCAATCGACACGAGCAGTACTTC,CASSHTSNRHEQYF
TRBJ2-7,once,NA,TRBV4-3,TGCGCCAGCAGCCAAGGGCAGGGACTCTACGAGCAGTACTTC,CASSQGQGLYEQYF
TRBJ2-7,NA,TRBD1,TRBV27,TGTGCCAGCAGTATTAACAGGGGCGAGTACGAGCAGTACTTC,CASSINRGEYEQYF